This T cell receptor beta chain was recorded in a study of T cell responses to AZD1222 COVID-19 vaccine. Study-level results: Clonal diversity was possibly underestimated; the donors were predominantly white British and more often female. Only a handful of AZD1222 recipients, roughly six in all, had baseline seropositivity.

Points on this clone: The target antigen is unknown.

Profiled with immunoSEQ multiplex PCR; TCRdb holds only in-frame clones, not every one. The sample consists of 160,000 or so clones, around 87% of them appearing once. V was trimmed by 6 bases and J by 1 base, leaving 13 bases between them. The CDR3 consists of 15 residues. The germline CDR1 and CDR2 sequences are LNHDA and SQIVND (reference sequence). The TCR originated in an adult who received the AZD1222 COVID-19 vaccine. The chain carries TRBV19 and TRBJ1-3; D not certain. The source material was peripheral blood, sampled 28 days after the second AZD1222 dose. CDR3 amino acids: CASSTSGTSGNTIYF. The DNA of the CDR3 is TGTGCCAGTAGCACTTCAGGAACGTCTGGAAACACCATATATTTT.